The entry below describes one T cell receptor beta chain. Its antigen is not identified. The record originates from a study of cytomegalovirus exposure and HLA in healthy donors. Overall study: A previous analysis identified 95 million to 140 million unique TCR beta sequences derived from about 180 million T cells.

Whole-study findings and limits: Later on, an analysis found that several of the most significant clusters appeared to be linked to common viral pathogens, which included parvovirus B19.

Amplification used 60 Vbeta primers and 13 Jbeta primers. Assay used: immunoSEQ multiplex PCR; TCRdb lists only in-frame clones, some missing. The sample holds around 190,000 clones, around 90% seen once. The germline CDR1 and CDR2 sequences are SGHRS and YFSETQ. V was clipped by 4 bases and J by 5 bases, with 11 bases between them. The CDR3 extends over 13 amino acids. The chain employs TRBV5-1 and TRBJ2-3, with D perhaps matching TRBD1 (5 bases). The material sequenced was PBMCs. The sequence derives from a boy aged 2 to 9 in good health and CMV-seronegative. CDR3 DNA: TGCGCCAGCAGCCGGTCCGACAGAGATACGCAGTATTTT. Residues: CASSRSDRDTQYF.